These 17 T cell receptor beta chains were sequenced from one sample in a study of T cell responses to AZD1222 COVID-19 vaccine. Produced via immunoSEQ multiplex PCR; TCRdb's table is partial and in-frame only. In the table there are 130,000 to 150,000 clones, approximately 88% of which are singletons. The sequences come from peripheral blood, collected on day 0 of AZD1222 vaccination. These TCRs come from an adult in good health.

The gene calls are TRBV6-5 and TRBJ1-1; possible D gene TRBD1, 5 bases. The CDR3 contains 14 residues. Germline loops: CDR1 MNHEY, CDR2 SVGAGI. Trimming took 11 bases from V and 2 from J, leaving 18 bases between them. CDR3 DNA sequence: TGTGCCTGCCGCTCAGAAGGGGCCAACACTGAAGCTTTCTTT. Encoded protein: CACRSEGANTEAFF.

The chain uses TRBV9 and TRBJ1-1; D unclear. V was cut by 1 base and J by 1 base, with 5 bases left in between. From germline, CDR1 is SGDLS and CDR2 YYNGEE. There are 13 residues in the CDR3. The DNA of the CDR3 is TGTGCCAGCAGCGTACAGCAGAACACTGAAGCTTTCTTT. Translation: CASSVQQNTEAFF.

CDR3 residues: CASSLDRDSGMEQFF. DNA of the CDR3: TGTGCCAGCAGCTTAGATCGGGATAGCGGGATGGAGCAGTTCTTC. V usage is TRBV11-2 and J usage is TRBJ2-1; 8 nucleotides agree with TRBD2. The CDR3 has 15 amino acids. Trimming removed 0 bases from V and 10 bases from J; junction bases left unmatched: 8. Germline V lookup: CDR1 SGHAT, CDR2 FQNNGV.

The chain joins TRBV3-1 (or the pseudogene TRBV3-2) to TRBJ1-2; D may be TRBD1 (6 bases). The CDR3 runs 14 residues. Germline CDR1 and CDR2: LGHDT and YNNKEL (reference sequence). V shed 0 bases and J shed 4 bases, with 9 bases lying between them. Here the CDR3 DNA reads TGTGCCAGCAGCCAAGATTTAGGGGGCTATGGCTACACCTTC. Protein product: CASSQDLGGYGYTF.

The chain uses TRBV15 and TRBJ2-1; D is uncertain. Per the germline V gene, CDR1 is LNHNV and CDR2 is YYDKDF (reference sequence). Trimming cost V 3 bases and J 0 bases, with 9 bases left between them. This CDR3 spans 15 amino acids. The CDR3 bases are TGTGCCACCAGCAGGGACCCTAGCTCCTACAATGAGCAGTTCTTC. Protein product: CATSRDPSSYNEQFF.

V usage is TRBV19 and J usage is TRBJ2-1, with a weak D call TRBD1 (5 bases). Trimming cost V 7 bases and J 7 bases, with 17 bases left between them. The CDR3 runs 14 residues. The germline V gene encodes CDR1 LNHDA and CDR2 SQIVND (reference sequence). The CDR3 nucleotides read TGTGCCAGTAAGGAAGGGGTGGGGCCGAATGAGCAGTTCTTC. This translates into CASKEGVGPNEQFF.

The chain recombines TRBV5-5 with TRBJ2-7; D not resolved. Germline V lookup: CDR1 SGHKS, CDR2 YYEKEE (reference sequence). V lost 0 bases and J lost 3, with 4 bases in between. The CDR3 covers 12 residues. Written as DNA, the CDR3 is TGTGCCAGCAGCTTGGACCACTACGAGCAGTACTTC. Amino acid sequence: CASSLDHYEQYF. The full variable domain, in which reference TRBV5-5 and TRBJ2-7 provide the parts outside the CDR3, is DAGVTQSPTHLIKTRGQQVTLRCSPISGHKSVSWYQQVLGQGPQFIFQYYEKEERGRGNFPDRFSARQFPNYSSELNVNALLLGDSALYLCASSLDHYEQYFGPGTRLTVT.

This chain links TRBV6-6 with TRBJ2-1, with 13 bases fitting TRBD2. The CDR3 extends over 16 amino acids. CDR1 is MNHNY and CDR2 is SVGAGI in the germline V gene (reference sequence). Trimming cost V 5 bases and J 10 bases; bases outside gene matches: 11. The CDR3 nucleotides read TGTGCCAGCAGTCGACCTACTAGCGGGAGGGCCGGGGAGCAGTTCTTC. This gives the protein CASSRPTSGRAGEQFF.

The V and J genes are TRBV11-3 and TRBJ1-1; 8 positions match TRBD1. V was pared by 4 bases and J by 8 bases, with 6 bases of the junction left unmatched. This CDR3 comprises 13 residues. Germline V gives CDR1 SGHNT, CDR2 YENEEA. The CDR3 region has the DNA TGTGCCAGCAGCTGGCCCGACAGGGGAGAAGCTTTCTTT. Its translation is CASSWPDRGEAFF.

The chain uses TRBV9 and TRBJ1-3; D unresolved. The germline CDR1 and CDR2 sequences are SGDLS and YYNGEE. CDR3 length equals 16 residues. Trimming removed 4 bases at V and 0 bases at J, with 14 bases between. The CDR3 reads CASSTYTLSSGNTIYF. The CDR3 nucleotides are TGTGCCAGCAGCACTTACACGCTCTCCTCTGGAAACACCATATATTTT.

This chain uses TRBV30 with TRBJ1-6; D is ambiguous. V was clipped by 0 bases and J by 8 bases, with 14 bases between them. CDR1 GTSNPN and CDR2 SVGIG come from the germline V gene (reference sequence). The CDR3 has 15 residues. The CDR3 spells CAWSVRRAGDSPLHF. The CDR3 DNA follows: TGTGCCTGGAGTGTACGGAGGGCCGGGGATTCACCCCTCCACTTT.

This chain connects TRBV19 to TRBJ1-3; no reliable D call. The V and J ends lost 7 bases and 0 bases respectively, with 10 bases between them. Germline V gene lookup returns CDR1 LNHDA and CDR2 SQIVND (reference sequence). The CDR3 consists of 14 residues. For the CDR3, the DNA is TGTGCCAGTAACGGCGGCCTCTCTGGAAACACCATATATTTT. Translated, it gives CASNGGLSGNTIYF.

The sample holds one count of this clone. The J gene is TRBJ1-1, the V gene TRBV7-9; maybe TRBD1 (5 bases). The germline V gene has CDR1 SEHNR and CDR2 FQNEAQ (reference sequence). The CDR3 spans 16 residues. The V gene lost 1 base and the J gene lost 0 bases, with 12 bases spanning the gap. The CDR3 nucleotides read TGTGCCAGCAGCTTAGACGGGTGGGGCATGAACACTGAAGCTTTCTTT. Protein sequence: CASSLDGWGMNTEAFF. Using reference TRBV7-9 and TRBJ1-1 for the parts outside the CDR3, the full variable domain is DTGVSQNPRHKITKRGQNVTFRCDPISEHNRLYWYRQTLGQGPEFLTYFQNEAQLEKSRLLSDRFSAERPKGSFSTLEIQRTEQGDSAMYLCASSLDGWGMNTEAFFGQGTRLTVV.

J is TRBJ1-4 and V is TRBV18, with TRBD1 identical over 7 bases. Per germline, CDR1 KGHSH and CDR2 LQKENI. V shed 3 bases, J shed 4 bases, and the junction held 5 bases outside the gene matches. CDR3 length: 15 residues. CDR3 residues: CASSPIGTVNEKLFF. The CDR3 DNA is TGTGCCAGCTCACCTATAGGGACAGTTAATGAAAAACTGTTTTTT.

The chain links TRBV11-2 to TRBJ2-2; perhaps TRBD2 as D (6 bases). With 7 bases removed from V and 5 bases from J, the gap between germline ends came to 14 bases. Germline values: CDR1 SGHAT, CDR2 FQNNGV. This CDR3 has 14 amino acids. CDR3 nucleotide sequence: TGTGCCAGCACCCCGGGGGTTCGAACCGGGGAGCTGTTTTTT. Its protein is CASTPGVRTGELFF.

The rearrangement links TRBV21-1 to TRBJ2-2; TRBD1, as called in the table, went unchecked against the DNA. TRBV21-1 is a pseudogene segment. The CDR3 runs to 17 residues. The chain's CDR3 is CASSSHPRERTTGELFF. CDR3 DNA sequence: TGTGCCAGCAGCTCCCACCCCAGGGAACGGACCACCGGGGAGCTGTTTTTT.

The sample holds one count of this clone. The chain recombines TRBV20-1 with TRBJ2-3; TRBD2 aligns across 10 bases. Trimming cost V 3 bases and J 5 bases; bases outside gene matches: 11. The CDR3 is made up of 16 amino acids. Germline CDR1 and CDR2: DFQATT and SNEGSKA (reference sequence). The CDR3 DNA follows: TGCAGTGCTAGTGCCCAATTTAGCGGGAGGAGAGATACGCAGTATTTT. Protein: CSASAQFSGRRDTQYF.